This T cell receptor (beta chain) was captured in a study of blood T cell repertoires in COVID-19 (dated by TCRdb to about 2020). For the study in its entirety: The collaborator samples originated in the United States, Italy and Spain and spanned the acute and convalescent phases of COVID-19. The material from the prospective study consisted of cDNA or gDNA derived from T cells, B-cell-depleted T cells, or PBMCs. The dataset comprised deeply sampled blood TCRbeta repertoires from subjects exposed to, actively infected with, or recovered from COVID-19. A freely available public database, intended as a resource for researchers studying the immune response to SARS-CoV-2, is where the repertoires were released. Samples were obtained from the ongoing ImmuneRACE study (first 160 participants) and from about 1,300 subjects provided by 6 global collaborators. A de-identified subject ID, COVID-19 status, age in years and sex were almost always included in the sample metadata. Where available, HLA class I and class II types were obtained from metadata supplied by the sample provider rather than from assay-based typing.

According to the germline V gene, CDR1 reads SGHRS and CDR2 reads YFSETQ. Reading from cysteine to phenylalanine, the CDR3 counts 15 amino acids. Only the CDR3 DNA is retained, 45 bases long and in frame from the first base. The trim is 3 bases for V and 2 bases for J, with a gap of 14 bases between the germline ends. TCRbeta CDR3 regions were amplified from genomic DNA by means of the immunoSEQ Assay, a bias-controlled multiplex PCR. The paper's processing steps were these. The number of nucleated cells in each sample was estimated from the amplification of reference gene primers within the assay. Sequence reads were collapsed and filtered to measure the absolute abundance of every unique TCRbeta CDR3 rearrangement. Productive Simpson clonality was computed per sample as the square root of Simpson's diversity index over productive rearrangements. TCRdb carries this immuneACCESS record with in-frame sequences only. Its versions omit some clonotypes, under half of them owing to an unresolved V gene in the studies checked, with the rest unexplained. The DNA was the basis for D and trimming; V, J and clone size are from that table. Counted in this sample were more than 95,000 clones; around 80% of them appeared once. About a sixth of the sample goes to the ten largest clones.

One collaborating source in Seattle enrolled patients during active infection and followed them longitudinally through the course of disease. Collaborating institutions collected whole blood in K2EDTA tubes following their own protocols. Collaborator samples were shipped for TCRbeta analysis as frozen whole blood, isolated PBMCs, or DNA extracted from either sample type. General study outcomes and caveats: The quantity of clinical and demographic metadata differed by source and by participant and was supplied without curation.

This clone was observed a single time. Its binding antigen is unknown. No qualities accompany the bases; no much larger clone lies one base away. The sequencing input was peripheral blood. This receptor chain uses TRBV5-1 and TRBJ2-5; TRBD2 could be the D gene, as 5 bases match. The source of this sequence is a man aged 25 to 45 with COVID-19, enrolled during active disease. The base sequence is TGCGCCAGCAGCTATCCCGGAGGTTTACAAGAGACCCAGTACTTC. It translates to CASSYPGGLQETQYF.